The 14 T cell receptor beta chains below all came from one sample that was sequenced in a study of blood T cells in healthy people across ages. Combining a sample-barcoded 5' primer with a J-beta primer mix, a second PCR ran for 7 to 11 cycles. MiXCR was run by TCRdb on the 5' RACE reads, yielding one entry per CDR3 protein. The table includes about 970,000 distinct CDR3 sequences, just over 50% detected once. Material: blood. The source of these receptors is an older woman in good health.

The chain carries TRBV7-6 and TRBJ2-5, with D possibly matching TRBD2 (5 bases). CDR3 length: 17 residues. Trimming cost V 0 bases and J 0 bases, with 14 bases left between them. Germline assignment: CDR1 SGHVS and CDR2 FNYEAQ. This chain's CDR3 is CASSLALRGLNQETQYF. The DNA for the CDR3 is TGTGCCAGCAGCTTAGCCTTAAGAGGACTGAACCAAGAGACCCAGTACTTC.

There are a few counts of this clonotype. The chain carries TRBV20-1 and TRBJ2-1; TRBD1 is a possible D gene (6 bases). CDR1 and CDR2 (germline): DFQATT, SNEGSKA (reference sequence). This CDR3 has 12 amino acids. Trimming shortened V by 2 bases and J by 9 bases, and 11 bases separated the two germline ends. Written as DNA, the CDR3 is TGCAGTGCTAGATCCACAGGGTTTGAGCAGTTCTTC. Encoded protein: CSARSTGFEQFF.

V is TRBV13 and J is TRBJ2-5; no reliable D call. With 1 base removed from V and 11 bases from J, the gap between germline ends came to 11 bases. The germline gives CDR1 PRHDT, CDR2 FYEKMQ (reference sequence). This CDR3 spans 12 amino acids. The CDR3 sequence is CASSLESYGQYF. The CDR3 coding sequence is TGTGCCAGCAGCTTAGAGTCCTATGGGCAGTACTTC. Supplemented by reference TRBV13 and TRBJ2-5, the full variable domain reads AAGVIQSPRHLIKEKRETATLKCYPIPRHDTVYWYQQGPGQDPQFLISFYEKMQSDKGSIPDRFSAQQFSDYHSELNMSSLELGDSALYFCASSLESYGQYFGPGTRLLVL.

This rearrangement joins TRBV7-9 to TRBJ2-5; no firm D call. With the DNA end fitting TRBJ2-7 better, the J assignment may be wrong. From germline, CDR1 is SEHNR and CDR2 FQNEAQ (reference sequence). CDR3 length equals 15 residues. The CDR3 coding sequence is TGTGCCAGCAGCTGTGGAACGGCTATCTCCTACGAGCAGTACTTC. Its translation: CASSCGTAISYEQYF.

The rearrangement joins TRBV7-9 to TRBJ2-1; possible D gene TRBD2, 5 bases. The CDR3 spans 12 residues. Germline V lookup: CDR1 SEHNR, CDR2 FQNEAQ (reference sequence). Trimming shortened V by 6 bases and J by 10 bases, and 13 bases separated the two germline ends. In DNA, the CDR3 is TGTGCCAGCAGTCCTAGCATCCAGGAGCAGTTCTTC. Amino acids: CASSPSIQEQFF.

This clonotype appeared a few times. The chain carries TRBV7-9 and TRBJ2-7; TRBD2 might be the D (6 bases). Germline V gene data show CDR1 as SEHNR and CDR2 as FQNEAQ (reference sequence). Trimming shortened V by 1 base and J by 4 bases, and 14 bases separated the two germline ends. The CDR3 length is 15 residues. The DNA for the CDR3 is TGTGCCAGCAGCTTAGTGGGTGAGACTAGATACGAGCAGTACTTC. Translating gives CASSLVGETRYEQYF.

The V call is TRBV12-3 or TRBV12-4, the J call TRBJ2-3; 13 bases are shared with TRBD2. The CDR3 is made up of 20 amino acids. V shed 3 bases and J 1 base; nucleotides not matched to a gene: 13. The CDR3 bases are TGTGCCAGCAGTTTCTGGACAGGAGGGACTAGCGGGGAGGGCACAGATACGCAGTATTTT. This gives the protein CASSFWTGGTSGEGTDTQYF.

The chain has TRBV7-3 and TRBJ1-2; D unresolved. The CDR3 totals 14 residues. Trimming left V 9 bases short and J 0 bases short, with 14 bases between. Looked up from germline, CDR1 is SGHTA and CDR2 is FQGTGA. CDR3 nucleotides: TGTGCCAGTAAGGGCCAGATAGCTAACTATGGCTACACCTTC. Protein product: CASKGQIANYGYTF.

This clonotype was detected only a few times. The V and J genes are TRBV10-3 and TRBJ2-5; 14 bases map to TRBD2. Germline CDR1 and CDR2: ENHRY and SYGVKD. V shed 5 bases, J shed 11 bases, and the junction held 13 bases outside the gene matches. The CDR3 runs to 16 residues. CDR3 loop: CAISTGTSGRTREQYF. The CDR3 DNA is TGTGCCATCAGTACCGGGACTAGCGGGAGAACAAGGGAGCAGTACTTC.

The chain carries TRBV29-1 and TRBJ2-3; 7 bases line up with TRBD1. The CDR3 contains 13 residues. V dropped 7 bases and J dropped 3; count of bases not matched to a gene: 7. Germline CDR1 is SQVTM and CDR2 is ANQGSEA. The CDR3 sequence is CSGAQGFTDTQYF. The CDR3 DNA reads TGCAGCGGAGCACAGGGGTTTACAGATACGCAGTATTTT.

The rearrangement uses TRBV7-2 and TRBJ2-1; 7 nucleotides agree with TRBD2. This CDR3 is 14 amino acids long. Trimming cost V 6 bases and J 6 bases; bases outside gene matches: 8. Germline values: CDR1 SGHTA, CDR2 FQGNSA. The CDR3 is CASRVPGLSNEQFF. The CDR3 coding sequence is TGTGCCAGCAGGGTCCCGGGACTATCCAATGAGCAGTTCTTC.

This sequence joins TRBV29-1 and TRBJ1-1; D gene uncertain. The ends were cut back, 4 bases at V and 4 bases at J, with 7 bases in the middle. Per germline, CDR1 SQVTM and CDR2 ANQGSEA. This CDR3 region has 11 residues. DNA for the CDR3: TGCAGCGTTGCGCCATTCACTGAAGCTTTCTTT. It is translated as CSVAPFTEAFF.

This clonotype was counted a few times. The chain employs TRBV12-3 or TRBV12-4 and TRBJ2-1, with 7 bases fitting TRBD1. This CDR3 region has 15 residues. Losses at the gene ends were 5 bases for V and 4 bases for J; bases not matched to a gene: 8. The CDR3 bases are TGTGCCAGCAGTGCAGGGGACAGTAGTTACAATGAGCAGTTCTTC. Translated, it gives CASSAGDSSYNEQFF.

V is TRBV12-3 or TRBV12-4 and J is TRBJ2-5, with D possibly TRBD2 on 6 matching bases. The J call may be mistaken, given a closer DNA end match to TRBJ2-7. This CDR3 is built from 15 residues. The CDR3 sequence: CASSLLGGTTYEQYF. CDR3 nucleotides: TGTGCCAGCAGTCTCTTGGGGGGAACTACCTACGAGCAGTACTTC.